This record concerns one T cell receptor (beta chain) sequence. Its target is unknown. The data stem from a study of T cells in localized non-small cell lung cancer. The repertoire was sequenced with immunoSEQ multiplex PCR; TCRdb's copy has only in-frame clones and lacks some. The sample includes about 15,000 clones, 75% to 90% of them seen just once. General observations from the study: Adjacent uninvolved lung tissue had the highest T cell clonality, exceeding tumor. Sequencing covered just one tumor region, so heterogeneity cannot be ruled out. Median 57 top-100 tumor clones were shared with paired adjacent lung. Longer overall survival was linked to higher blood T cell density.

V dropped 0 bases and J dropped 0 bases, with 8 bases sitting between them. Germline V gene lookup returns CDR1 LGHNA and CDR2 YNFKEQ. The CDR3 runs to 15 residues. The starting material was peripheral blood, obtained before any cancer treatment. The chain couples TRBV4-2 to TRBJ1-2; no reliable D call. This TCR came from a woman between 35 and 75 years old with stage I lung adenocarcinoma. CDR3: CASSQELGSNYGYTF. The CDR3 bases are TGTGCCAGCAGCCAAGAACTGGGATCTAACTATGGCTACACCTTC.